Reported below is one TCR beta chain. This clonotype was seen a few times. What this receptor recognizes is not known. Base qualities are not at hand, and no much larger clone is one base apart. These data are taken from a study of identical twins (dated by TCRdb to 2016 to 2017). Broadly, across the study: TCR alpha and beta repertoires from monozygotic twins, unrelated adults of various ages and cord blood were deep-sequenced to test whether fetal clonotypes persist. To rule out contamination, replicate twin experiments were performed at different times with different library preparation protocols.

The library was produced with 5' RACE. Sequenced on an Illumina HiSeq 2000. A universal primer binding site was added through template switching, and the final cDNA carried a unique molecular identifier so that TCR cDNA molecules could be counted accurately. Specific primers in the conserved constant-segment region were used to synthesize first-strand cDNA for TCR alpha and beta chains. To control for contamination, every cDNA library was double barcoded, receiving both a SMART-Mk sample barcode and Illumina barcodes. Two successive PCR steps introduced TruSeq adapter sequences along with Illumina sample barcodes. The TCR alpha and beta cDNA libraries were sequenced on the Illumina HiSeq platform using custom primers. On the authors' methods: Raw reads were processed with MiGEC to extract unique molecular identifiers, and MiXCR was used to determine CDR3 positions. Recombination models were inferred per individual with the repgenHMM and IGoR tools using an EM algorithm. Shared clonotype analysis was performed with the tcR package in R, normalizing sharing by the product of cloneset sizes. Out-of-frame nonproductive sequences were analyzed to study raw recombination free of thymic and clonal selection effects. The raw public reads went through TCRdb reprocessing: fastp at Q25, MiXCR clone calling, in-frame beta chains kept. CDR3 protein duplicates are merged, each entry listing the most common genes and DNA. TCRdb, not the original authors, processed these V and J calls. A total of some 790,000 distinct CDR3 sequences appear in this sample, about 18% of them only once. Around 13% of the sample is held by the ten biggest clonotypes.

All donors were healthy Caucasians. Three pairs of female monozygotic twins, all aged roughly 18 to 29 years, made up the twin cohort. The RNA used for TCR libraries was isolated from peripheral blood mononuclear cells. The CDR3, cysteine through phenylalanine, is 15 amino acids long. Just CDR3 DNA is preserved here, 45 bases in frame from base 1. The trim is 3 bases for V and 3 bases for J, with a gap of 12 bases between the germline ends. Points the paper makes about the study in general: In beta out-of-frame sequences, excess twin sharing was weaker, because having fewer shared sequences lowered the signal-to-noise ratio. Invariant T cells such as MAIT and iNKT could partly confound zero-insertion analyses, though diverse VJ usage argued against this for most clonotypes. Because the same donors could not be followed over many years, the conclusions depended on cross-sectional statistical analysis. Compared with coincidental sharing between unrelated individuals, out-of-frame TCR alpha sequences shared between twins showed an excess of sequences with low generation probability. In monozygotic twins, recombination models systematically underestimated out-of-frame TCR alpha sharing, but the models matched the sharing seen between unrelated individuals. Fewer insertions were carried by abundant cord blood beta clonotypes, a similar but weaker trend appeared in young adult naive repertoires, and no such trend appeared in memory repertoires.

The same sample was also used in a study of T cells expressing NK-cell markers. Looking at the second paper: In sorted CD3+CD56+NKG2C+, CD3+CD56+NKG2C- and CD3+CD56-NKG2C+ T-cell subsets from several donors, TCR beta-chain repertoires were profiled. Of the eight sequenced donors, seven were found to be HCMV-seropositive and one was found to be HCMV-seronegative. In several experiments an anti-gammadeltaTCR antibody was added to restrict sorting to alphabetaTCR-expressing T cells. For roughly six donors, the dominant CD3+CD56+NKG2C+ clonotypes were among the top 10 CD8+ clonotypes and accounted for about 1.0-7.0% of CD8+ T cells. Those dominant clonotypes were again the most abundant among CD3+CD56-NKG2C+ cells in several donors, at roughly 25-60.1%. Whether the expanded NKG2C-expressing T cell clones were specific for HCMV antigens remained unclear. All eight donors whose samples were sequenced were randomly selected healthy volunteers, three of them men and five women. HCMV-specific IgG was detected in serum with a commercial ELISA kit to determine HCMV serostatus. Bulk peripheral blood T-cell repertoires were additionally sequenced from unsorted PBMC for several donors. MIGEC was used to demultiplex reads and group the reads by UMI, and MiTCR was used to assemble and quantify clonotypes. To exclude erroneous sequences, only TCR cDNA sequences supported by at least two reads were retained. The tcR package was used for downstream repertoire analysis, and clonotypes were matched across fractions by CDR3 nucleotide sequence plus V segment. VDJmatch was used to annotate antigen specificity against VDJdb, with one amino acid substitution in CDR3 allowed.

Sequencing used PBMCs. The sequence links TRBV12-3 or TRBV12-4 to TRBJ1-5; the D gene is not confidently resolved. This clonotype originated in a young woman in good health. The CDR3 corresponds to CASSFKSRVNQPQHF. The DNA sequence follows: TGTGCCAGCAGTTTTAAATCAAGGGTCAATCAGCCCCAGCATTTT.